This paragraph reports one T cell receptor (beta chain). No antigen is known for it. Following extraction, RNA underwent reverse transcription to cDNA, which served as the sequencing template. TCRdb keeps only in-frame clones here, not all; method: immunoSEQ multiplex PCR. The profile covers 130,000 to 150,000 clones, with about 47% appearing a single time and over 0.75% taken by the ten largest. Trimming took 5 bases from V and 6 from J, leaving 11 bases between them. The CDR3 is made up of 13 amino acids. Germline V CDR1 and CDR2: MNHNS, SASEGT. Individuals with alopecia areata gave both lesional scalp punch biopsies and peripheral blood for collection. These data are taken from a study of CD8+ T cells in alopecia areata. Findings and limits, study-wide: Normal scalp showed lower clonality than lesional scalp, especially alopecia totalis/universalis.

The sequencing used CD4+ T cells sorted from blood, collected at week 0. This TCR was recovered from a human donor with alopecia areata. The chain has TRBV6-1 and TRBJ1-5; D gene uncertain. The CDR3 region has the DNA TGTGCCAGCAGTAGGATCGAAAGTCAGCCCCAGCATTTT. This codes for CASSRIESQPQHF.